Listed below are T cell receptor beta chains from one sample, sequenced in a study of T-cell reconstitution after alpha-beta-depleted transplantation in children. TCRdb called the PCR reads again in MiXCR, with one record for every CDR3 protein. The table shows 90,000 to 100,000 distinct CDR3 sequences, with under 25% occurring only once. The specimen comprised PBMCs, sampled before TCRalphabeta/CD19-depleted stem cell transplant. These receptors were collected from a boy between 2 and 10 years old with acute lymphoblastic leukemia, due to receive a stem cell transplant. CDR3s include the opening cysteine and the closing phenylalanine or tryptophan. The order of the fields is J gene, D gene, V gene, clone size, CDR3 DNA, CDR3 protein. D genes are given only for firm matches. Clone sizes are given selectively: once, few, many, or a class where the clone is expanded.

>TRBJ2-1|TRBD2|TRBV9|few
TGTGCCAGCAGCGACCCCTCCTTCGGGCATCGGACTAGCGGAGTCAATGAGCAGTTCTTC
CASSDPSFGHRTSGVNEQFF
>TRBJ1-1|-|TRBV3-1|few
TGTGCCAGCAGCCAAGAAATAAAGAACACTGAAGCTTTCTTT
CASSQEIKNTEAFF
>TRBJ2-2|-|TRBV20-1|few
TGCAGTGCTCCCCCACCAGGGGGGGGCGATACCGGGGAGCTGTTTTTT
CSAPPPGGGDTGELFF
>TRBJ2-2|-|TRBV6-1|few
TGTGCCAGCAGCTCAGCCAGGAGCACCGGGGAGCTGTTTTTT
CASSSARSTGELFF
>TRBJ1-1|-|TRBV6-5|few
TGTGCCAGCAGGTCAAGGGGCACTGAAGCTTTCTTT
CASRSRGTEAFF
>TRBJ2-7|-|TRBV7-9|few
TGTGCCAGCAGCTGGGCCCGCAGCTACGAGCAGTACTTC
CASSWARSYEQYF
>TRBJ2-2|TRBD2|TRBV3-1|few
TGTGCCAGCAGCCAGGGACTAGCGGAGCTGTTTTTT
CASSQGLAELFF
>TRBJ2-1|-|TRBV2|-
TGTGCCAGCAGACTTATCGGGGGAGTCAATGAGCAGTTCTTC
CASRLIGGVNEQFF
>TRBJ2-1|TRBD2|TRBV5-1|many
TGCGCCAGCAGCCTCGCTCCGGGAGGGTCTTACAATGAGCAGTTCTTC
CASSLAPGGSYNEQFF
>TRBJ2-2|-|TRBV27|once
TGTGCCAGCCGTTCGGGCGGGCCGAACACCGGGGAGCTGTTTTTT
CASRSGGPNTGELFF
>TRBJ2-7|-|TRBV6-1|-
TGTGCCAGCACCCGGACCTTAGCCTACGAGCAGTACTTC
CASTRTLAYEQYF
>TRBJ2-7|-|TRBV4-3|-
TGCGCCAGCAGCCAAGATTTAAACTACCTTGACGAGCAGTACTTC
CASSQDLNYLDEQYF
>TRBJ2-3|TRBD2|TRBV6-5|many
TGTGCCAGCAGTTCCCTAGCGGGAGGGGTGGGGCCAGATACGCAGTATTTT
CASSSLAGGVGPDTQYF
>TRBJ2-5|-|TRBV20-1|-
TGCAGTGCTAGAGGGGGTGGGGCAGAGACCCAGTACTTC
CSARGGGAETQYF
>TRBJ2-5|TRBD1|TRBV28|few
TGTGCCACGACAGGGTCAGAGACCCAGTACTTC
CATTGSETQYF
>TRBJ2-6|-|TRBV15|-
TGTGCCACCAGCACAGGACCGGTAACTGGGGCCAACGTCCTGACTTTC
CATSTGPVTGANVLTF
>TRBJ2-1|TRBD2|TRBV27|-
TGTGCCAGCAGTAATAGACTAGCGAAGGACAATGAGCAGTTCTTC
CASSNRLAKDNEQFF
>TRBJ2-5|-|TRBV29-1|few
TGCAGCGTTGTCTTCTTAGTCGGAGAGACCCAGTACTTC
CSVVFLVGETQYF
>TRBJ2-1|-|TRBV7-9|-
TGTGCCAGCAGCTACGGTGTTGAGCAGTTCTTC
CASSYGVEQFF
>TRBJ2-2|-|TRBV6-1|-
TGTGCCAGCAGTCCCACCGGGCCCCCCGGCACCGGGGAGCTGTTTTTT
CASSPTGPPGTGELFF
>TRBJ1-1|-|TRBV9|few
TGTGCCAGCAGCGCTCAGGGGAAAGGGACTGAAGCTTTCTTT
CASSAQGKGTEAFF
>TRBJ1-5|-|TRBV10-1|few
TGCGCCAGCAGTGGACAGTTCGATCAGCCCCAGCATTTT
CASSGQFDQPQHF
>TRBJ2-2|-|TRBV11-2|-
TGTGCCAGCAGCTTAGATTGGGGGGCGGGGACCGGGGAGCTGTTTTTT
CASSLDWGAGTGELFF
>TRBJ2-3|-|TRBV20-1|-
TGCAGTGCTTCTACTCCTCAACTAGGAACGGATACGCAGTATTTT
CSASTPQLGTDTQYF
>TRBJ2-4|-|TRBV27|few
TGTGCCAGCACTTCTGACGCGGCCAAAAACATTCAGTACTTC
CASTSDAAKNIQYF